A selection of T cell receptor beta chains follows, all from one sample in a study of blood T cell repertoires in COVID-19. This table comes from immunoSEQ multiplex PCR, and its TCRdb copy is limited to in-frame clones, with some not included. Here the sample spans fewer than 200,000 clones, 90% to 95% being singletons. Sequenced material: peripheral blood. These receptor sequences come from a woman between 45 and 65 years old with acute or convalescent COVID-19. The CDR3 runs from the conserved cysteine through the conserved F or W. A D gene is named only where the DNA matches it firmly. Clone size appears in some rows only: once, few, many, or a class for an expanded clone.

j_gene	abundance	d_gene	v_gene	CDR3aa	CDR3nt
TRBJ1-4	.	.	TRBV7-9	CASSSPAGRNEKLFF	TGTGCCAGCAGCTCCCCCGCAGGGAGGAATGAAAAACTGTTTTTT
TRBJ2-1	.	TRBD1	TRBV18	CASSPETGVGEQFF	TGTGCCAGCTCACCCGAAACAGGGGTTGGAGAGCAGTTCTTC
TRBJ1-1	.	TRBD1	TRBV5-4	CASSLTPRGYMNTEAFF	TGTGCCAGCAGCTTGACTCCCAGGGGGTATATGAACACTGAAGCTTTCTTT
TRBJ1-2	.	.	TRBV7-2	CASSDSLTNYGYTF	TGTGCCAGCAGTGACAGTCTGACTAACTATGGCTACACCTTC
TRBJ1-2	.	.	TRBV19	CASTLGGGYGYTF	TGTGCCAGTACCTTGGGGGGGGGCTATGGCTACACCTTC
TRBJ1-2	once	TRBD1	TRBV11-2	CASSDRGINYGYTF	TGTGCCAGCAGCGACAGGGGGATTAACTATGGCTACACCTTC
TRBJ1-2	.	.	TRBV15	CATSSPWGDYGYTF	TGTGCCACCAGTTCCCCTTGGGGAGATTATGGCTACACCTTC
TRBJ1-1	.	.	TRBV19	CASSPGAEAFF	TGTGCCAGTAGTCCGGGGGCTGAAGCTTTCTTT
TRBJ2-1	.	.	TRBV11-3	CASSLVRNNEQFF	TGTGCCAGCAGCTTAGTCAGGAACAATGAGCAGTTCTTC
TRBJ1-1	.	TRBD1	TRBV7-6	CASSPSYRGATEAFF	TGTGCCAGCAGCCCCTCCTACAGGGGAGCCACTGAAGCTTTCTTT
TRBJ1-6	.	TRBD1	TRBV5-1	CASSPGRRQGEWDSPLHF	TGCGCCAGCAGCCCCGGAAGGAGACAGGGAGAATGGGATTCACCCCTCCACTTT
TRBJ1-4	.	TRBD1	TRBV11-2	CASSVTGDSEKLFF	TGTGCCAGCAGTGTGACAGGGGATAGTGAAAAACTGTTTTTT